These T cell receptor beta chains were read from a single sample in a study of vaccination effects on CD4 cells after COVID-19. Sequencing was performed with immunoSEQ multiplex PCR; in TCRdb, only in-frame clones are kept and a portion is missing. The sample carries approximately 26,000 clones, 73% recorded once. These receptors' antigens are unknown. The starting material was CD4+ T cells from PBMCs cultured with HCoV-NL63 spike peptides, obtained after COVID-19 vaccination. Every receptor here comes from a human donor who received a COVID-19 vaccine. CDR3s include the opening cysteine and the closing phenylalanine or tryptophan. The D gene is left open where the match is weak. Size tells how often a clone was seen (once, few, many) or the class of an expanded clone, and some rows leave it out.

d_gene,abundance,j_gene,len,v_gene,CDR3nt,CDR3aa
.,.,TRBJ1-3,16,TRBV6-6,TGTGCCAGCAGTTATGGGAGTTTAGGGTCTGGAAACACCATATATTTT,CASSYGSLGSGNTIYF
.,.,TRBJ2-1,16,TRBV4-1,TGCGCCAGCAGCCAAGGGTGGCCGGGAGCCCCTAATGAGCAGTTCTTC,CASSQGWPGAPNEQFF
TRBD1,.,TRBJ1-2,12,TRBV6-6,TGTGCCAGCAGTTCGGACAGGAGTGGCTACACCTTC,CASSSDRSGYTF
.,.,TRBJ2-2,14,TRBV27,TGTGCCAGCAGTATAAACAGGGAAACCGGGGAGCTGTTTTTT,CASSINRETGELFF
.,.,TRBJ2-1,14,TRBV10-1,TGCGCCAGCAGTGAAGGGGGGGGAATCGATGAGCAGTTCTTC,CASSEGGGIDEQFF
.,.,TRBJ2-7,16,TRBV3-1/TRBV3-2,TGTGCCAGCAGCCAAGATGCAGGGACCCGGGCCTACGAGCAGTACTTC,CASSQDAGTRAYEQYF
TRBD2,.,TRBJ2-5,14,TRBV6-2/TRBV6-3,TGTGCCAGCAGTCGACTAGCGCCCCAAGAGACCCAGTACTTC,CASSRLAPQETQYF
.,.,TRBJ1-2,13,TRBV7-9,TGTGCCAGCAGTGGGGAGGGGAACTATGGCTACACCTTC,CASSGEGNYGYTF
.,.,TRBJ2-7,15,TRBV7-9,TGTGCCAGCAGTGGGGGCGACAGGAGCTCCTACGAGCAGTACTTC,CASSGGDRSSYEQYF
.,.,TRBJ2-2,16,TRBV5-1,TGCGCCAGCAGCTTGGCTGGAACGGGAAACACCGGGGAGCTGTTTTTT,CASSLAGTGNTGELFF
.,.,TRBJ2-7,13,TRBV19,TGTGCCAGTAGCGGACATTTATCTTACGAGCAGTACTTC,CASSGHLSYEQYF
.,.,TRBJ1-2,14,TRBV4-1,TGCGCCAGCAGCCGCCCGGATGGGCCGGCAAGCTACACCTTC,CASSRPDGPASYTF
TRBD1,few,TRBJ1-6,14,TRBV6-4,TGTGCCAGCAGTGACGGACAGGGGGGTTCACCCCTCCACTTT,CASSDGQGGSPLHF
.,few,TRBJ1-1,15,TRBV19,TGTGCCAGTAGCACAGGTGGAAACCTTAACACTGAAGCTTTCTTT,CASSTGGNLNTEAFF
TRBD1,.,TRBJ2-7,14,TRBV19,TGTGCCAGTAGTACGGGACAGGGAATCTACGAGCAGTACTTC,CASSTGQGIYEQYF
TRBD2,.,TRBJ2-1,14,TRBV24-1,TGTGCCACCAGTGCAAGCGGGAGTTTGGATGAGCAGTTCTTC,CATSASGSLDEQFF
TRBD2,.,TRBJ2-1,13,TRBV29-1,TGCAGCGTCTCGGGCGGGAGAGGCAATGAGCAGTTCTTC,CSVSGGRGNEQFF
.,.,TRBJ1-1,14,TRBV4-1,TGCGCCAGCAGCCGGATAGGAGTGAACACTGAAGCTTTCTTT,CASSRIGVNTEAFF
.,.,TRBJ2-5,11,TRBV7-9,TGTGCCAGCAGCTTAATGGAGACCCAGTACTTC,CASSLMETQYF
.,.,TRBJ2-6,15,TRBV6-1,TGTGCCAGCAGTGAATGGGAGGCTGGGGCCAACGTCCTGACTTTC,CASSEWEAGANVLTF
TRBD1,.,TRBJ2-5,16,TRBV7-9,TGTGCCAGCAGCGCCGGGACAGGGGGCTTCCTGGAGACCCAGTACTTC,CASSAGTGGFLETQYF
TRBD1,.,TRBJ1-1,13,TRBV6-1,TGTGCCAGCAGTGAGGGACAGGGAGTTGAAGCTTTCTTT,CASSEGQGVEAFF
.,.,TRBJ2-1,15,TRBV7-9,TGTGCCAGCAGCTTAGCGAGGGGCGGTGGGAATGAGCAGTTCTTC,CASSLARGGGNEQFF